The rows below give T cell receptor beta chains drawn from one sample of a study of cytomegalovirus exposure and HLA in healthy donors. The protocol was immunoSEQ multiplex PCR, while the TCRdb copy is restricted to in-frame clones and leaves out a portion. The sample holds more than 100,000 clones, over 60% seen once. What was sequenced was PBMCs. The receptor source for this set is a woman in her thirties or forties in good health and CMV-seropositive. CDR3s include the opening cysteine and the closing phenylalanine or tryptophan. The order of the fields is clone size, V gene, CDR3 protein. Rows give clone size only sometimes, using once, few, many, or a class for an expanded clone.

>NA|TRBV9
CASSVGGSLAENYEQYF
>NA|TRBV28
CASSLRGNSNQPQHF
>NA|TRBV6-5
CASSYSYGNTEAFF
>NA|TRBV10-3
CAISESNGGGTEAFF
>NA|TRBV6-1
CASSGQIYNEQFF
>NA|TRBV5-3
CARSQRGVSFGYTF
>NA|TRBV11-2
CASSLSRRAIGYNEQFF
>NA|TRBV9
CASSVRAGELFF
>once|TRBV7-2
CASSLVGGGSLSQETQYF
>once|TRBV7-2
CASSLAWRPTYEQYF
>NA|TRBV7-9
CASSPTKDRANTGELFF
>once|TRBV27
CASTPGDPYSNQPQHF
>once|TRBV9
CASSARGGQGGEKLFF
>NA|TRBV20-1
CSARAAHEQYF
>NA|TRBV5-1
CASSLVAGDMNTGELFF
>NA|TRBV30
CAWTEYSLTRVGEQFF
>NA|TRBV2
CASSVLAASYNEQFF
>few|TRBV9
CASSVGGGRQVDTQYF
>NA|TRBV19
CASSLGTGDGWAEAFF
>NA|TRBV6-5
CASSFWQGSTDTQYF
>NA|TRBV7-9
CASSLRGAAGGPHEQYF
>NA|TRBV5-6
CASSLGVRGLSPEKLFF
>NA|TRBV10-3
CAISGTVRSTDTQYF
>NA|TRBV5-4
CASSTGGDTQYF
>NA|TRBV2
CASSEEGHSEAFF
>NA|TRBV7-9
CASSFERGVQSTQYF
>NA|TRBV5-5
CASSGTGSSYEQYF
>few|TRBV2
CASNYGRDTEAFF
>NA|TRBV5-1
CASSSGGGTYEQYF
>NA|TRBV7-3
CASSSASDTQYF
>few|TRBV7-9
CASSLPGSYEQYF
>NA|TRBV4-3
CASSQDTTYWAEAFF